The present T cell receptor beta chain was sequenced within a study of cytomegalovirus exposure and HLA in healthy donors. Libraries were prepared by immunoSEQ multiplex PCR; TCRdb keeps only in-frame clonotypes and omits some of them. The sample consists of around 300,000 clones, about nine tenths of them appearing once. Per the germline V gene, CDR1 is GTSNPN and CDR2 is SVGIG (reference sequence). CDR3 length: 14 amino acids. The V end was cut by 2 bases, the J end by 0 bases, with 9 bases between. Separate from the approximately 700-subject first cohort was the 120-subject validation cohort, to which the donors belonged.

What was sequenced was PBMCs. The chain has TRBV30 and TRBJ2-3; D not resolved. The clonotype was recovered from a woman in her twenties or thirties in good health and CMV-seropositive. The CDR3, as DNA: TGTGCCTGGAGTCGGGCGGTAAGCACAGATACGCAGTATTTT. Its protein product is CAWSRAVSTDTQYF.